These T cell receptor beta chains were read from a single sample in a study of CD4 and CD8 cells across lung adenocarcinoma regions. TCRdb passed the PCR reads through MiXCR, listing each CDR3 protein once. The data show some 10,000 distinct CDR3 sequences, about 47% seen once. The material sequenced was CD4+ T cells from the margin of a lung tumor. Every receptor here comes from a male donor with lung adenocarcinoma. The CD4 and CD8 labels of this study may be unreliable. CDR3s include the opening cysteine and the closing phenylalanine or tryptophan. Fields, in order: D gene, J gene, clone size, V gene, CDR3 protein, CDR3 DNA. A D gene is named only where the DNA matches it firmly. The size of a clone is reported for some rows only, either as once, few or many, or as a class for expanded clones.

d_gene: TRBD1; j_gene: TRBJ2-7; abundance: .; v_gene: TRBV6-1; CDR3aa: CASSARDRSSYEQYF; CDR3nt: TGTGCCAGCAGTGCCCGGGACAGGTCTTCCTACGAGCAGTACTTC
d_gene: .; j_gene: TRBJ2-5; abundance: .; v_gene: TRBV27; CDR3aa: CASSLTGQPPETQYF; CDR3nt: TGTGCCAGCAGTTTAACCGGACAGCCCCCGGAGACCCAGTACTTC
d_gene: TRBD1; j_gene: TRBJ2-1; abundance: .; v_gene: TRBV10-1; CDR3aa: CASGTGSSYNEQFF; CDR3nt: TGCGCCAGCGGGACAGGGAGCTCCTACAATGAGCAGTTCTTC
d_gene: .; j_gene: TRBJ2-1; abundance: .; v_gene: TRBV7-6; CDR3aa: CASSLRRNRVNEQFF; CDR3nt: TGTGCCAGCAGCTTGCGGAGAAACAGGGTCAATGAGCAGTTCTTC
d_gene: .; j_gene: TRBJ2-3; abundance: once; v_gene: TRBV10-2; CDR3aa: CASSESTGRITDTQYF; CDR3nt: TGCGCCAGCAGTGAGTCGACGGGCCGAATCACAGATACGCAGTATTTT
d_gene: .; j_gene: TRBJ2-3; abundance: .; v_gene: TRBV7-2; CDR3aa: CASTLRGATDTQYF; CDR3nt: TGCGCCAGCACCTTGCGGGGTGCCACGGATACGCAGTATTTT
d_gene: .; j_gene: TRBJ2-3; abundance: .; v_gene: TRBV6-1; CDR3aa: CVSSESGVWATNTQYF; CDR3nt: TGTGTCAGCAGTGAATCGGGGGTGTGGGCCACAAATACTCAGTATTTC
d_gene: .; j_gene: TRBJ1-2; abundance: .; v_gene: TRBV6-5; CDR3aa: CASSTLYRGEAYGYTF; CDR3nt: TGTGCCAGCAGTACTTTATATCGTGGGGAGGCGTATGGCTACACCTTC
d_gene: .; j_gene: TRBJ2-5; abundance: few; v_gene: TRBV10-1; CDR3aa: CASSESGDTETQYF; CDR3nt: TGCGCCAGCAGTGAGTCCGGGGATACCGAGACCCAGTACTTC
d_gene: TRBD1; j_gene: TRBJ2-5; abundance: .; v_gene: TRBV6-1; CDR3aa: CASSKGTGRGETQYF; CDR3nt: TGTGCCAGCAGCAAAGGGACAGGGAGGGGAGAGACCCAGTACTTC
d_gene: .; j_gene: TRBJ2-3; abundance: medium-sized; v_gene: TRBV6-5; CDR3aa: CASSYSMMAHTDTQYF; CDR3nt: TGTGCCAGCAGTTACTCGATGATGGCACACACAGATACGCAGTATTTT
d_gene: TRBD1; j_gene: TRBJ2-5; abundance: .; v_gene: TRBV27; CDR3aa: CASSFGQASLEQYF; CDR3nt: TGTGCCAGCAGTTTTGGACAGGCGTCATTGGAGCAGTACTTC
d_gene: .; j_gene: TRBJ2-1; abundance: .; v_gene: TRBV6-1; CDR3aa: CASSLFLSNEQFF; CDR3nt: TGTGCCAGCAGTCTTTTCCTGAGCAATGAGCAGTTCTTC
d_gene: .; j_gene: TRBJ1-1; abundance: many; v_gene: TRBV30; CDR3aa: CAWSVGLNTEPGAFF; CDR3nt: TGTGCCTGGAGTGTAGGGCTGAACACTGAACCTGGGGCTTTCTTT
d_gene: TRBD2; j_gene: TRBJ2-3; abundance: .; v_gene: TRBV6-4; CDR3aa: CASSVSGFTDTQYF; CDR3nt: TGTGCCAGCAGCGTTAGCGGGTTCACAGATACGCAGTATTTT
d_gene: .; j_gene: TRBJ2-5; abundance: .; v_gene: TRBV6-1; CDR3aa: CASRRTGRVETQYF; CDR3nt: TGTGCCAGCAGACGGACTGGACGAGTAGAGACCCAGTACTTC
d_gene: .; j_gene: TRBJ2-3; abundance: .; v_gene: TRBV6-1; CDR3aa: CASRAVRRGEQYF; CDR3nt: TGTGCCAGCAGGGCTGTCAGGAGAGGGGAGCAGTATTTT
d_gene: TRBD1; j_gene: TRBJ1-1; abundance: many; v_gene: TRBV4-1; CDR3aa: CASSQSVQTGMATEAFF; CDR3nt: TGCGCCAGCAGCCAGAGCGTCCAGACAGGGATGGCCACTGAAGCTTTCTTT
d_gene: .; j_gene: TRBJ2-1; abundance: .; v_gene: TRBV4-2; CDR3aa: CASRPGPENEQFF; CDR3nt: TGTGCCAGCAGGCCCGGGCCTGAAAATGAGCAGTTCTTC
d_gene: .; j_gene: TRBJ2-3; abundance: once; v_gene: TRBV6-1; CDR3aa: CAGSSDAETQYF; CDR3nt: TGTGCCGGCAGTAGCGACGCGGAGACCCAGTATTTT
d_gene: .; j_gene: TRBJ1-1; abundance: few; v_gene: TRBV10-3; CDR3aa: CAISEERTDTEAFF; CDR3nt: TGTGCCATCAGTGAAGAACGTACGGACACTGAAGCTTTCTTT
d_gene: .; j_gene: TRBJ2-6; abundance: .; v_gene: TRBV6-1; CDR3aa: CASSERRGSAGANVLTF; CDR3nt: TGTGCCAGCAGTGAAAGAAGGGGATCGGCTGGGGCCAACGTCCTGACTTTC
d_gene: .; j_gene: TRBJ2-3; abundance: .; v_gene: TRBV6-1; CDR3aa: CASSSGLSAGDTQYF; CDR3nt: TGTGCCAGCAGCTCGGGGCTGAGCGCCGGGGACACTCAGTATTTT
d_gene: TRBD1; j_gene: TRBJ2-5; abundance: .; v_gene: TRBV6-1; CDR3aa: CASSDGTGGHNEQYF; CDR3nt: TGTGCCAGCAGTGATGGGACAGGGGGTCACAATGAGCAGTACTTC
d_gene: TRBD1; j_gene: TRBJ2-2; abundance: .; v_gene: TRBV6-1; CDR3aa: CASDTGGDTGELFF; CDR3nt: TGTGCCAGCGACACAGGGGGTGACACCGGGGAGCTGTTTTTT
d_gene: .; j_gene: TRBJ2-1; abundance: few; v_gene: TRBV20-1; CDR3aa: CSALRDTRITYNEQFF; CDR3nt: TGCAGTGCTTTACGGGACACTCGTATTACTTACAATGAGCAGTTCTTC
d_gene: .; j_gene: TRBJ2-3; abundance: .; v_gene: TRBV5-4; CDR3aa: CASSRGTSTDTQYF; CDR3nt: TGTGCCAGCAGCCGAGGTACTAGCACAGATACGCAGTATTTT
d_gene: .; j_gene: TRBJ2-7; abundance: .; v_gene: TRBV4-1; CDR3aa: CASSQDEGGTYEQYF; CDR3nt: TGCGCCAGCAGCCAAGATGAGGGTGGGACTTACGAGCAGTACTTC
d_gene: .; j_gene: TRBJ2-7; abundance: medium-sized; v_gene: TRBV6-5; CDR3aa: CASSYSLGDSSYEQYF; CDR3nt: TGTGCCAGCAGTTACTCTTTGGGCGACAGCTCCTACGAGCAGTACTTC
d_gene: .; j_gene: TRBJ1-1; abundance: many; v_gene: TRBV6-5; CDR3aa: CASSYQWDQAEAFF; CDR3nt: TGTGCCAGCAGTTACCAGTGGGACCAAGCTGAAGCTTTCTTT
d_gene: .; j_gene: TRBJ2-5; abundance: few; v_gene: TRBV6-5; CDR3aa: CASSYSVGQETQYF; CDR3nt: TGTGCCAGCAGTTACTCCGTGGGACAAGAGACCCAGTACTTC
d_gene: .; j_gene: TRBJ1-6; abundance: few; v_gene: TRBV23-1; CDR3aa: CASSQSVAGTPKADSPLHF; CDR3nt: TGCGCCAGCAGTCAATCAGTCGCCGGGACCCCTAAGGCGGATTCACCCCTCCACTTT
d_gene: .; j_gene: TRBJ2-7; abundance: once; v_gene: TRBV6-1; CDR3aa: CASSEMGWYEQYF; CDR3nt: TGTGCCAGCAGTGAAATGGGCTGGTACGAGCAGTACTTC
d_gene: .; j_gene: TRBJ2-3; abundance: medium-sized; v_gene: TRBV7-2; CDR3aa: CASSLAGPGVLNTDTQYF; CDR3nt: TGTGCCAGCAGCTTAGCAGGCCCAGGGGTCCTGAACACAGATACGCAGTATTTT
d_gene: TRBD1; j_gene: TRBJ2-3; abundance: .; v_gene: TRBV6-1; CDR3aa: CASSDRDADTQYF; CDR3nt: TGTGCCAGCAGCGACAGGGATGCAGATACGCAGTATTTT
d_gene: .; j_gene: TRBJ1-3; abundance: large; v_gene: TRBV6-1; CDR3aa: CASKQGSGNTIYF; CDR3nt: TGTGCCAGCAAGCAGGGCTCTGGAAACACCATATATTTT
d_gene: TRBD1; j_gene: TRBJ2-2; abundance: few; v_gene: TRBV7-8; CDR3aa: CASSSQGQENTGELFF; CDR3nt: TGTGCCAGCAGCTCCCAGGGACAGGAAAACACCGGGGAGCTGTTTTTT
d_gene: .; j_gene: TRBJ2-4; abundance: few; v_gene: TRBV4-1; CDR3aa: CASSQGLRGGSTQYF; CDR3nt: TGCGCCAGCAGCCAGGGTCTGCGTGGCGGCAGCACGCAGTACTTC
d_gene: .; j_gene: TRBJ2-3; abundance: .; v_gene: TRBV7-8; CDR3aa: CAGGGDTDTQYF; CDR3nt: TGTGCCGGCGGAGGGGACACAGATACGCAGTATTTT
d_gene: TRBD2; j_gene: TRBJ2-1; abundance: .; v_gene: TRBV7-2; CDR3aa: CASSLVVGGAYNEQFF; CDR3nt: TGTGCCAGCAGCTTAGTTGTCGGGGGGGCCTACAATGAGCAGTTCTTC
d_gene: TRBD1; j_gene: TRBJ2-7; abundance: many; v_gene: TRBV4-3; CDR3aa: CASSQEAGTGGYEQYF; CDR3nt: TGCGCCAGCAGCCAAGAGGCCGGGACAGGGGGCTACGAGCAGTACTTC
d_gene: .; j_gene: TRBJ1-1; abundance: .; v_gene: TRBV10-1; CDR3aa: CASSGRAAEAFF; CDR3nt: TGCGCCAGCAGCGGGCGGGCGGCTGAAGCTTTCTTT
d_gene: .; j_gene: TRBJ2-1; abundance: .; v_gene: TRBV7-8; CDR3aa: CASSLFFSSYNEQFF; CDR3nt: TGTGCCAGCAGCTTATTTTTCAGCTCCTACAATGAGCAGTTCTTC
d_gene: .; j_gene: TRBJ1-1; abundance: .; v_gene: TRBV6-5; CDR3aa: CASSYSMGPEAFF; CDR3nt: TGTGCCAGCAGTTACTCGATGGGACCTGAAGCTTTCTTT
d_gene: .; j_gene: TRBJ2-7; abundance: .; v_gene: TRBV10-1; CDR3aa: CASSEGDSIYEQYF; CDR3nt: TGCGCCAGCAGTGAGGGGGACTCGATTTACGAGCAGTACTTC
d_gene: .; j_gene: TRBJ1-4; abundance: .; v_gene: TRBV10-2; CDR3aa: CASSDTAGAGEKLFF; CDR3nt: TGCGCCAGCAGTGACACGGCAGGGGCGGGTGAAAAACTGTTTTTT
d_gene: TRBD1; j_gene: TRBJ2-7; abundance: .; v_gene: TRBV9; CDR3aa: CASSPGTGSSYEQYF; CDR3nt: TGTGCCAGCAGCCCCGGGACAGGGTCCTCCTACGAGCAGTACTTC
d_gene: .; j_gene: TRBJ1-2; abundance: .; v_gene: TRBV6-1; CDR3aa: CASSGNTHYGYTF; CDR3nt: TGTGCCAGCTCGGGTAATACGCACTATGGCTACACCTTC
d_gene: .; j_gene: TRBJ2-5; abundance: many; v_gene: TRBV6-6; CDR3aa: CASSWGQGGTEETQYF; CDR3nt: TGTGCCAGCAGTTGGGGGCAAGGGGGGACCGAAGAGACCCAGTACTTC
d_gene: .; j_gene: TRBJ2-3; abundance: .; v_gene: TRBV10-1; CDR3aa: CARGVGAGGTDTQYF; CDR3nt: TGCGCCAGGGGGGTCGGGGCGGGTGGCACAGATACGCAGTACTTT
d_gene: .; j_gene: TRBJ2-7; abundance: few; v_gene: TRBV3-1; CDR3aa: CASSHGPYEQYF; CDR3nt: TGTGCCAGCAGCCACGGCCCCTACGAGCAGTACTTC
d_gene: .; j_gene: TRBJ2-5; abundance: .; v_gene: TRBV6-1; CDR3aa: CASQGPPANAAETQYF; CDR3nt: TGTGCCAGCCAAGGCCCCCCTGCTAACGCTGCAGAGACCCAGTACTTC
d_gene: .; j_gene: TRBJ2-2; abundance: many; v_gene: TRBV9; CDR3aa: CASSPGTGTGELFF; CDR3nt: TGTGCCAGCAGCCCTGGCACCGGGACCGGGGAGCTGTTTTTT
d_gene: TRBD2; j_gene: TRBJ2-3; abundance: .; v_gene: TRBV20-1; CDR3aa: CSALSGSADTQYF; CDR3nt: TGCAGTGCTCTTAGCGGGAGCGCAGATACGCAGTATTTT
d_gene: TRBD1; j_gene: TRBJ2-7; abundance: once; v_gene: TRBV27; CDR3aa: CASSPGQGKVKNYEQYF; CDR3nt: TGTGCCAGCAGTCCGGGACAGGGCAAGGTAAAAAACTACGAGCAGTACTTC